Below, 9 T cell receptor beta chains from the same sample are listed, as sequenced in a study of T cell responses to AZD1222 COVID-19 vaccine. TCRdb keeps only in-frame clones here, not all; method: immunoSEQ multiplex PCR. This sample has more than 60,000 clones, with about nine tenths found just once. The specimen comprised peripheral blood, sampled on day 0 of AZD1222 vaccination. These receptors all come from an adult in good health.

The chain joins TRBV5-1 to TRBJ1-1; tentative D call: TRBD1 (6 bases). Germline CDR1 SGHRS, CDR2 YFSETQ. There are 16 residues in the CDR3. V was clipped by 0 bases and J by 1 base, with 13 bases between them. CDR3 nucleotide sequence: TGCGCCAGCAGCTTGGGGCGCCCGGGACAGAACACTGAAGCTTTCTTT. Residues: CASSLGRPGQNTEAFF.

The chain is built from TRBV11-3 and TRBJ2-7; no clear D. Trimming took off 7 bases at V and 4 bases at J, with 8 bases between the two ends. The CDR3 covers 11 residues. The germline V gene encodes CDR1 SGHNT and CDR2 YENEEA. The CDR3 protein is CASKGAYEQYF. DNA of the CDR3: TGTGCCAGCAAAGGTGCATACGAGCAGTACTTC.

The chain carries TRBV7-3 and TRBJ2-3; perhaps D is TRBD1 or TRBD2 (5 bases each). The CDR3 is made up of 14 amino acids. V was shortened by 5 bases and J by 2 bases, with 11 bases between the two germline ends. Germline assignment: CDR1 SGHTA and CDR2 FQGTGA. The CDR3 region is CASSPLGTTDTQYF. DNA of the CDR3: TGTGCCAGCAGCCCCCTGGGGACCACAGATACGCAGTATTTT.

The rearrangement links TRBV5-1 to TRBJ2-5, with D possibly TRBD1 on 6 matching bases. The germline V gene encodes CDR1 SGHRS and CDR2 YFSETQ. With 9 bases removed from V and 5 bases from J, the gap between germline ends came to 29 bases. CDR3 length: 17 amino acids. CDR3 protein: CATALWGLGRDGETQYF. CDR3 coding DNA: TGCGCCACCGCTTTGTGGGGGCTCGGCCGCGACGGGGAGACCCAGTACTTC.

The chain has TRBV5-1 and TRBJ2-1; 13 bases agree with TRBD2. The trim removed 0 bases at V and 7 bases at J, leaving 4 bases unmatched. From germline, CDR1 is SGHRS and CDR2 YFSETQ. The CDR3 is made up of 16 amino acids. CDR3 residues: CASSLGWTSGSNEQFF. CDR3 nucleotides: TGCGCCAGCAGCTTGGGATGGACTAGCGGGAGTAATGAGCAGTTCTTC.

The gene calls are TRBV27 and TRBJ1-6; D ambiguous. Trimming took 5 bases from V and 7 from J, leaving 18 bases between them. The CDR3 spans 16 residues. The V gene's germline CDR1 is MNHEY and CDR2 SMNVEV (reference sequence). The chain's CDR3 is CASSDGLRPPNSPLHF. The CDR3 coding sequence is TGTGCCAGCAGTGATGGACTTCGGCCTCCCAATTCACCCCTCCACTTT.

The chain's CDR3 is CASSPPSSYNEQFF. The CDR3 coding sequence is TGCGCCAGCAGCCCACCAAGCTCCTACAATGAGCAGTTCTTC. This chain uses TRBV5-1 with TRBJ2-1; D is unresolved. V lost 4 bases and J 0 bases, leaving 8 bases between the germline ends. Germline V gene data show CDR1 as SGHRS and CDR2 as YFSETQ. This CDR3 spans 14 amino acids.

J is TRBJ1-1 and V is TRBV6-5; no definite D call. The CDR3 has 13 residues. V lost 5 bases and J lost 0, with 7 bases in between. In germline, CDR1 is MNHEY, CDR2 SVGAGI. CDR3 sequence: CASSTLMNTEAFF. Written as DNA, the CDR3 is TGTGCCAGCAGTACCCTTATGAACACTGAAGCTTTCTTT.

The J gene is TRBJ2-1, the V gene TRBV11-2; 11 bases align to TRBD2. V trimming: 7 bases; J trimming: 2 bases; junction bases outside the gene matches: 7. CDR3 length: 16 residues. Germline V gene sequence: CDR1 SGHAT, CDR2 FQNNGV. The CDR3 is CASTHYSGRAYNEQFF. DNA of the CDR3: TGTGCCAGCACCCACTATAGCGGGAGGGCCTACAATGAGCAGTTCTTC.